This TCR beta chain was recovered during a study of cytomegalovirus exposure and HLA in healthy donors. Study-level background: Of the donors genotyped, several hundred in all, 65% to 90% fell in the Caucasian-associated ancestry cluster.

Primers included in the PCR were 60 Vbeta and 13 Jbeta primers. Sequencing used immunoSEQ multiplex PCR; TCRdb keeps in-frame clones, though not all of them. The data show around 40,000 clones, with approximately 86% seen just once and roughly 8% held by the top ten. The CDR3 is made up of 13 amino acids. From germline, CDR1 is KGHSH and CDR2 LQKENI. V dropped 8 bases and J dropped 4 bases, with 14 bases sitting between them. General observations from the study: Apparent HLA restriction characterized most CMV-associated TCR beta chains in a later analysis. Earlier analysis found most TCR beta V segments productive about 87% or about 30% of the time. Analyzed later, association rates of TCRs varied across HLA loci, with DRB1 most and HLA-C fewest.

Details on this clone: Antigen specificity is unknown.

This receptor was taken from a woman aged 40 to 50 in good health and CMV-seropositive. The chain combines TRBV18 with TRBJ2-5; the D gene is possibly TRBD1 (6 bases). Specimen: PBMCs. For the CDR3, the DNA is TGTGCCAGCCACACAGGGATGGGAGAGACCCAGTACTTC. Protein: CASHTGMGETQYF. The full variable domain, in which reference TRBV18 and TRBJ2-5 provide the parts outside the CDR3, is NAGVMQNPRHLVRRRGQEARLRCSPMKGHSHVYWYRQLPEEGLKFMVYLQKENIIDESGMPKERFSAEFPKEGPSILRIQQVVRGDSAAYFCASHTGMGETQYFGPGTRLLVL.